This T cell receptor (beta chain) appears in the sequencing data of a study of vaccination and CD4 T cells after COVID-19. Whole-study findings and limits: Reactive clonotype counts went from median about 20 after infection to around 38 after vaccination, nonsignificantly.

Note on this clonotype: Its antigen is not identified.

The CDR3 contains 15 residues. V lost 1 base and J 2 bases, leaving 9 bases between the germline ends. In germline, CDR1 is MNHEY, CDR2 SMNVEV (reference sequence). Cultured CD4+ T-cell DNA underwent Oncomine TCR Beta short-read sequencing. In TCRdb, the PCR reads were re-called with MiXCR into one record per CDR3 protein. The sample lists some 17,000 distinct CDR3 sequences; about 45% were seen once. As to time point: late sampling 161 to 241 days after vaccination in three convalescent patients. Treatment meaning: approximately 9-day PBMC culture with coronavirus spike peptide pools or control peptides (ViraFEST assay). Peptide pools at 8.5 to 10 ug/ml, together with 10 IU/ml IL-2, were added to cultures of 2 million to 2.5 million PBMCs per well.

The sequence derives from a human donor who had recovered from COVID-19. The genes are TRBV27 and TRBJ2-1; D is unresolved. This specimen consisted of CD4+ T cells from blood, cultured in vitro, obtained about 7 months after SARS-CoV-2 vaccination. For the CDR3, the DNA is TGTGCCAGCAGTTTATTGGCTTCGGCCTACAATGAGCAGTTCTTC. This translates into CASSLLASAYNEQFF.